The T cell receptor (beta chain) under discussion was sequenced for a study of blood T cell repertoires in COVID-19. About the study: Acute and convalescent COVID-19 samples came from the United States, Italy and Spain.

Germline assignment: CDR1 WNHNN and CDR2 SYGVQD (reference sequence). The junction had 2 bases not matched to a gene; V was cut back by 6 bases and J by 4 bases. CDR3 length: 13 residues. Clones were sequenced by immunoSEQ multiplex PCR, and TCRdb holds only the in-frame ones, with some missing. The sample yields fewer than 700,000 clones, 85% to 90% seen once. The chain is built from TRBV10-1 and TRBJ2-5; 10 bases fit TRBD1. The TCR comes from a woman aged 50 to 60 with COVID-19, enrolled during active disease. Material: peripheral blood. CDR3 loop: CASSGQGGETQYF. Here the CDR3 DNA reads TGCGCCAGCAGCGGACAGGGGGGAGAGACCCAGTACTTC.